These T cell receptor beta chains were read from a single sample in a study of shared clonotypes between healthy human individuals. TCRdb's copy holds only in-frame clones and misses some; the assay was immunoSEQ multiplex PCR. This table has roughly 380,000 clones, approximately 96% appearing once. The sequenced sample consisted of memory CD8+ T cells sorted from blood. The receptors come from a man aged 25-40 years in good health. The CDR3 runs from the conserved cysteine through the conserved F or W. The D gene is left open where the match is weak. The size entry is marked missing in some rows and otherwise reads once, few, many or a size class.

-,-,TRBV10-3,TRBJ2-5,14,CAISESVRQVTQYF,TGTGCCATCAGTGAGTCGGTACGGCAAGTGACCCAGTACTTC
once,-,TRBV15,TRBJ2-3,14,CATSEGAVRGTQYF,TGTGCCACCAGCGAGGGGGCCGTGCGGGGTACGCAGTATTTT
-,-,TRBV7-9,TRBJ1-5,15,CASSLDMGPYQPQHF,TGTGCCAGCAGCTTAGACATGGGACCTTATCAGCCCCAGCATTTT
-,TRBD2,TRBV5-5,TRBJ2-7,15,CASSPPSSGNYEQYF,TGTGCCAGCAGCCCCCCCTCTAGCGGGAACTACGAGCAGTACTTC
-,TRBD2,TRBV6-1,TRBJ2-7,15,CASSRGGLAGNEQYF,TGTGCCAGCAGTCGAGGGGGACTAGCGGGAAACGAGCAGTACTTC
-,TRBD1,TRBV19,TRBJ1-1,15,CASRRPGTGNTEAFF,TGTGCCAGTAGGAGGCCGGGGACAGGGAACACTGAAGCTTTCTTT
-,-,TRBV6-4,TRBJ2-3,16,CASSPRPGVRADTQYF,TGTGCCAGCAGTCCGAGGCCGGGAGTTCGGGCAGATACGCAGTATTTT
once,TRBD1,TRBV18,TRBJ1-1,14,CASSLQGPLTEAFF,TGTGCCAGCTCACTACAGGGGCCACTGACTGAAGCTTTCTTT
-,-,TRBV10-3,TRBJ2-7,14,CAISARQNSYEQYF,TGTGCCATCAGTGCCCGGCAAAACTCCTACGAGCAGTACTTC
-,-,TRBV6-1,TRBJ1-5,14,CASRAGDSNQPQHF,TGTGCCAGCAGAGCGGGGGACAGCAATCAGCCCCAGCATTTT
once,-,TRBV19,TRBJ2-7,14,CASSIFGGTYEQYF,TGTGCCAGTAGTATTTTTGGGGGAACCTACGAGCAGTACTTC
-,TRBD2,TRBV19,TRBJ2-1,14,CASSILAGDNEQFF,TGTGCCAGTAGTATACTAGCGGGAGACAATGAGCAGTTCTTC
-,-,TRBV10-1,TRBJ2-7,17,CAHRRPEGSAPTYEQYF,TGCGCCCATAGAAGGCCCGAGGGGTCCGCCCCAACCTACGAGCAGTACTTC
-,-,TRBV28,TRBJ1-3,15,CASTLTTGTGNTIYF,TGTGCCAGTACTCTAACTACAGGGACTGGAAACACCATATATTTT
-,-,TRBV5-8,TRBJ1-1,13,CASSLGRATEAFF,TGTGCCAGCAGCTTGGGGAGGGCTACTGAAGCTTTCTTT
-,-,TRBV5-1,TRBJ2-1,15,CASSLQGFTYNEQFF,TGCGCCAGCAGCCTCCAGGGGTTCACCTACAATGAGCAGTTCTTC
-,-,TRBV6-1,TRBJ2-7,14,CASSEDSLIYEQYF,TGTGCCAGCAGTGAAGATAGTCTCATCTACGAGCAGTACTTC
-,-,TRBV27,TRBJ1-5,17,CASSLRGAFGGNQPQHF,TGTGCCAGCAGTTTACGGGGGGCTTTTGGGGGCAATCAGCCCCAGCATTTT
-,-,TRBV14,TRBJ1-1,13,CASSQGQNTEAFF,TGTGCCAGCAGCCAAGGCCAGAACACTGAAGCTTTCTTT
-,-,TRBV19,TRBJ2-1,14,CASSGIAETREQFF,TGTGCCAGTAGCGGTATAGCGGAGACTCGCGAGCAGTTCTTC
-,-,TRBV28,TRBJ1-2,13,CASSGTVPNGYTF,TGTGCCAGCAGTGGGACGGTCCCCAATGGCTACACCTTC
-,-,TRBV28,TRBJ2-3,17,CASSAAGRSLGTDTQYF,TGTGCCAGCAGTGCGGCGGGTAGAAGTTTGGGCACAGATACGCAGTATTTT
once,-,TRBV7-2,TRBJ1-2,13,CASSLNRENGYTF,TGTGCCAGCAGCTTGAACAGGGAAAATGGCTACACCTTC
-,TRBD1,TRBV30,TRBJ2-5,15,CAWSGTGGKQETQYF,TGTGCCTGGAGCGGGACAGGGGGAAAACAAGAGACCCAGTACTTC